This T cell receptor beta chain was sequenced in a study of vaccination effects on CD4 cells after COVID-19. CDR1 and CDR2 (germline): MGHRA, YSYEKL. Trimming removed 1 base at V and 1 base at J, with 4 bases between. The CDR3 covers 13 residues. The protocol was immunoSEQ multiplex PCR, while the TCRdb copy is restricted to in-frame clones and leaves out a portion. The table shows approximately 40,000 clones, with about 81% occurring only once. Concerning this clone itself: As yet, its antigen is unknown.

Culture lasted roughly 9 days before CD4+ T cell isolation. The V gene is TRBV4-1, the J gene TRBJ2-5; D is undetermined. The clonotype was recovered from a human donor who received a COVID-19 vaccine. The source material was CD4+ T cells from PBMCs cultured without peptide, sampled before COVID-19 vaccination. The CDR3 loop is CASSQGLQETQYF. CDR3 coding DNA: TGCGCCAGCAGCCAAGGCCTCCAAGAGACCCAGTACTTC.